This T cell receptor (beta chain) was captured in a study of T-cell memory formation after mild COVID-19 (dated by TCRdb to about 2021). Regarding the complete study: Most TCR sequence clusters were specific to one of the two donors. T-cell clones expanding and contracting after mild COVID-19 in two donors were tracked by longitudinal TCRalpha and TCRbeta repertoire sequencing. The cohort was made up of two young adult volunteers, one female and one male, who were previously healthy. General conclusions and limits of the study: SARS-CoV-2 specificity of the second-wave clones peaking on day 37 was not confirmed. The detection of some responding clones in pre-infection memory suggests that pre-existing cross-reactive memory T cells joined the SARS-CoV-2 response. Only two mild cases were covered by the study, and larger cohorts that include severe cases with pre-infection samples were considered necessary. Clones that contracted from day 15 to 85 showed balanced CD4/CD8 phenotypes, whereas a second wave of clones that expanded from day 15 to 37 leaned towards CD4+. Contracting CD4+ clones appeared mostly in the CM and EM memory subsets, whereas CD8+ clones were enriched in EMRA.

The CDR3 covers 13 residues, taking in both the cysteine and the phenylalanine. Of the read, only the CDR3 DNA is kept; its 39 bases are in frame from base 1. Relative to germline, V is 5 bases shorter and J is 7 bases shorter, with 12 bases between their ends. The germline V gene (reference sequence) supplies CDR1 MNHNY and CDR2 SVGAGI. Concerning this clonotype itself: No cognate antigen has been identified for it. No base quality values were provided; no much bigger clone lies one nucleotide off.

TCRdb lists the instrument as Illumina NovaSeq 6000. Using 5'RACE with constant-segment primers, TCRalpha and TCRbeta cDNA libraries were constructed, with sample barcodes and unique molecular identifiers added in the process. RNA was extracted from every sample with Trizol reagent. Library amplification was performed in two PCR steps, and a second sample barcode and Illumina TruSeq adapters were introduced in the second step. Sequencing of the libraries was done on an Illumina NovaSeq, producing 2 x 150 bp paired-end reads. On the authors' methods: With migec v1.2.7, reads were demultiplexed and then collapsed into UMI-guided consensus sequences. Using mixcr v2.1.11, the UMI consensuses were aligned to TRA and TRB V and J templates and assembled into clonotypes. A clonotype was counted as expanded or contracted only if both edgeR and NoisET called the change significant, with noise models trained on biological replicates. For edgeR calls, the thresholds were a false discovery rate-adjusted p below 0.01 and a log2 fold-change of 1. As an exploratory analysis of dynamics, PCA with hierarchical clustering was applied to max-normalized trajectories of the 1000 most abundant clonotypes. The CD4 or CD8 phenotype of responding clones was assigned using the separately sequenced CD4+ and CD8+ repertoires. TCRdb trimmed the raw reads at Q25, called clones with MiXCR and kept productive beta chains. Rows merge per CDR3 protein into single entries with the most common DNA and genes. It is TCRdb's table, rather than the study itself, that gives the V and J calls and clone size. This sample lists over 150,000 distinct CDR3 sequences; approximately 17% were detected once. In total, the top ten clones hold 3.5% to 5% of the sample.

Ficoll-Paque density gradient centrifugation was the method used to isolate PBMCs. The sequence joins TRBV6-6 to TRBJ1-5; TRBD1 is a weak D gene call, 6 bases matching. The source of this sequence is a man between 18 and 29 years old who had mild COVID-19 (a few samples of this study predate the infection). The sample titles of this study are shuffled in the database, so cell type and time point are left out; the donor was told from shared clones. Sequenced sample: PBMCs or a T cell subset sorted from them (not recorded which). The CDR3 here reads CASSQQGYQPQHF. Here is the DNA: TGTGCCAGCAGTCAACAGGGATACCAGCCCCAGCATTTT.